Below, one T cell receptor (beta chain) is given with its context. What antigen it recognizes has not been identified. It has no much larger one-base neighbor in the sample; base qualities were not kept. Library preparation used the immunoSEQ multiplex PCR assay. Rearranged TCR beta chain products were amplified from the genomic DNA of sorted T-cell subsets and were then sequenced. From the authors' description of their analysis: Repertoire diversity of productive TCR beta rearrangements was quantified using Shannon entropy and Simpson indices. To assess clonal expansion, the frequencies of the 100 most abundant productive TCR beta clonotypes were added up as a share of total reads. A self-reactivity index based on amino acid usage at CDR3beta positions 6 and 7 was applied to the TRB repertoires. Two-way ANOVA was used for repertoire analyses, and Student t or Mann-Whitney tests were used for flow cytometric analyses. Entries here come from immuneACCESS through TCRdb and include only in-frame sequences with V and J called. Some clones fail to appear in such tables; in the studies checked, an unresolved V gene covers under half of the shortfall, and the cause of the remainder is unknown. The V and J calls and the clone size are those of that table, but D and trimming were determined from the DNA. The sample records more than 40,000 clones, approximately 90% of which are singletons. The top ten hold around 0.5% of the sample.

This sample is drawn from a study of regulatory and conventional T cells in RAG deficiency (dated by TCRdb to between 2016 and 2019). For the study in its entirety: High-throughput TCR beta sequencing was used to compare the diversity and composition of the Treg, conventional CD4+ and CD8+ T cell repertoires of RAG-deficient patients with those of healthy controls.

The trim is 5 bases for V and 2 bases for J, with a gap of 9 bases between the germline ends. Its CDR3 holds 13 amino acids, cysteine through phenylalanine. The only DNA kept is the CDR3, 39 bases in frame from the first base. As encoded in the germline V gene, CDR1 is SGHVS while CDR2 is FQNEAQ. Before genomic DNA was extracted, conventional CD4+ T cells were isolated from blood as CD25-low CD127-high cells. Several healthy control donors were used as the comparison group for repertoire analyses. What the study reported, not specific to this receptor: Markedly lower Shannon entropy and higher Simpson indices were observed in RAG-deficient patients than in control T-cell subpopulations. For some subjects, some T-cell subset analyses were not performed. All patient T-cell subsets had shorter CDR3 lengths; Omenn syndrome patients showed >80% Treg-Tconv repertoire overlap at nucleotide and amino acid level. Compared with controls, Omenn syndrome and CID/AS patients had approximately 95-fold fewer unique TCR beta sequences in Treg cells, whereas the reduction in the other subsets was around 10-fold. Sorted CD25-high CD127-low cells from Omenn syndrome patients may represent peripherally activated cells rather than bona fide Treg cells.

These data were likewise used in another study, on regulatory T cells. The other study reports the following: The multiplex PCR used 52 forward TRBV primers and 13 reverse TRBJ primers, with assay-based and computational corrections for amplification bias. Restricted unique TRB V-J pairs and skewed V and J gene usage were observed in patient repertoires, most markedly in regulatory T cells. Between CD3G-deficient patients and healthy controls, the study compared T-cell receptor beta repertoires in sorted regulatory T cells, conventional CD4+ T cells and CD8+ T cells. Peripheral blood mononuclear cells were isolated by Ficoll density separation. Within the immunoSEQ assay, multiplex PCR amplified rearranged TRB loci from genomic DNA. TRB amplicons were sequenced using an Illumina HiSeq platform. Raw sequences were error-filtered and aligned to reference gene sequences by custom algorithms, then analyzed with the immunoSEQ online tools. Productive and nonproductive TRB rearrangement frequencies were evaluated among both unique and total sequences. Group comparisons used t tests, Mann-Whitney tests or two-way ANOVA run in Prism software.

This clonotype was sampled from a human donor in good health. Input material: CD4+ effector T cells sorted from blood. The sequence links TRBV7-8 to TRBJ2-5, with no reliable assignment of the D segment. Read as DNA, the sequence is TGTGCCAGCAGCCCCGGAGTTCAAGAGACCCAGTACTTC. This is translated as CASSPGVQETQYF.